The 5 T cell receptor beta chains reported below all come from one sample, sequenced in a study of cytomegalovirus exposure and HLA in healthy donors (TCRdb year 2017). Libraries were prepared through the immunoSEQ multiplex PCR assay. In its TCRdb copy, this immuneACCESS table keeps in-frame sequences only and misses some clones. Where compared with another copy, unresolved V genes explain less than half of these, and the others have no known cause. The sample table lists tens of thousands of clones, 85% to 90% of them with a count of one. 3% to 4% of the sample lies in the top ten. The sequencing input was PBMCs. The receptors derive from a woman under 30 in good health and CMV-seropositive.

CDR3: CSVPRIRGGDEQFF. The DNA for the CDR3 is TGCAGCGTGCCCAGAATAAGAGGGGGCGATGAGCAGTTCTTC. This chain links TRBV29-1 with TRBJ2-1, with 7 bases identical to TRBD1. The CDR3 contains 14 residues. Germline trimming cut 6 bases from V and 8 bases from J; bases unmatched to any gene: 13. From germline, CDR1 is SQVTM and CDR2 ANQGSEA.

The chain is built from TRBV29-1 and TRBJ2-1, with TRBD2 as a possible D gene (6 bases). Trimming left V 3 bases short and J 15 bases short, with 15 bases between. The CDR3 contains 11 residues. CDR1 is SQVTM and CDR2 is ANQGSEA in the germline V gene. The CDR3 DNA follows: TGCAGCGTTGAGTCCGAACGGGGAGGGTTCTTC. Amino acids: CSVESERGGFF.

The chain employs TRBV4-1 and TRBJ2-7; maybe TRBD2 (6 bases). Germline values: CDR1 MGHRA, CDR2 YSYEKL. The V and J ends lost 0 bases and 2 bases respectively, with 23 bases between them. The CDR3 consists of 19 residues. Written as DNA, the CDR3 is TGCGCCAGCAGCCAAGAGAAGATTTTGGGGCGGGGAGTTACCTACGAGCAGTACTTC. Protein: CASSQEKILGRGVTYEQYF.

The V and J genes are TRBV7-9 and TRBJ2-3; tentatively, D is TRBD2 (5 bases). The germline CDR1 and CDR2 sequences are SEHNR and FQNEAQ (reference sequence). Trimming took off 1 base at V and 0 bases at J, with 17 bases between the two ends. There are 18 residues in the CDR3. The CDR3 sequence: CASSLVRFLARSTDTQYF. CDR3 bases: TGTGCCAGCAGCTTAGTCCGTTTTCTAGCCCGGAGCACAGATACGCAGTATTTT.

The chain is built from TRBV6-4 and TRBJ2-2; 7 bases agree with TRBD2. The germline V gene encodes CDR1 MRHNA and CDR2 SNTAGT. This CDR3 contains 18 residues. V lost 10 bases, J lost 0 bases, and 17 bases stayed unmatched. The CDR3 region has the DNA TGTGCCACGCGACCTTTAGCGGGTCCCTTCGCGAACACCGGGGAGCTGTTTTTT. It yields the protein CATRPLAGPFANTGELFF.